Described below is a single TCR beta chain sequence and its context. These data are taken from a study of cytomegalovirus exposure and HLA in healthy donors. About the research overall: From HLA-typed donors, an early data release held 70 million to 95 million unique TCRs.

The PCR used 60 Vbeta and 13 Jbeta primers. Measured with immunoSEQ multiplex PCR; TCRdb has only the in-frame clones, and not every one. Of 180,000 or so clones in the sample, 60% to 80% were seen once. Germline V gene sequence: CDR1 LNHDA, CDR2 SQIVND (reference sequence). V trimming: 7 bases; J trimming: 0 bases; junction bases outside the gene matches: 7. The CDR3 spans 15 residues. The chain joins TRBV19 to TRBJ1-1; 8 nucleotides match TRBD1. The source of this sequence is a man aged 45-65 years in good health and CMV-seropositive. The sample was PBMCs. CDR3 amino acids: CASTQGAQVNTEAFF. CDR3 bases: TGTGCCAGTACTCAGGGGGCACAGGTGAACACTGAAGCTTTCTTT.